This is a list of T cell receptor beta chains from one sample in a study of graft-versus-host responses after intestinal transplantation. The method was immunoSEQ multiplex PCR; TCRdb's version includes in-frame clones alone and lacks a portion of them. The sample shows tens of thousands of clones, approximately 92% of them seen only once. Here the sequenced sample was bone marrow, taken 734 days after intestinal transplantation. Receptors were obtained from a human patient who received an intestinal transplant, so some T cells may come from the graft donor. Each CDR3 is given with its conserved first and last residue. D genes are given only for firm matches. Expanded clones get a size class; other rows say once, few or many, or leave the size out.

NA	TRBJ1-1	NA	TRBV27	CATQYSLNTEAFF	TGTGCCACCCAATATTCGTTGAACACTGAAGCTTTCTTT
medium-sized	TRBJ2-5	NA	TRBV6-1	CASSEEPPTQYF	TGTGCCAGCAGTGAGGAGCCTCCGACCCAGTACTTC
NA	TRBJ2-7	TRBD1	TRBV30	CAWSVQGNEQYF	TGTGCCTGGAGTGTACAGGGGAACGAGCAGTACTTC
NA	TRBJ2-7	TRBD1	TRBV13	CASSWGQAPYEQYF	TGTGCCAGCAGTTGGGGACAGGCCCCCTACGAGCAGTACTTC
NA	TRBJ2-3	NA	TRBV20-1	CSASTDTQYF	TGCAGTGCAAGCACAGATACGCAGTATTTT
once	TRBJ1-1	NA	TRBV4-1	CASSHSPGETTEAFF	TGCGCCAGCAGCCATTCCCCGGGGGAGACCACTGAAGCTTTCTTT
NA	TRBJ1-6	NA	TRBV2	CATVDSFSYNSPLHF	TGTGCCACCGTCGACAGCTTCTCCTATAATTCACCCCTCCACTTT
once	TRBJ1-1	NA	TRBV5-4	CASSSGDTEAFF	TGTGCCAGCAGCTCAGGGGACACTGAAGCTTTCTTT
NA	TRBJ2-3	NA	TRBV5-6	CASSYTDTQYF	TGTGCCAGCAGCTACACAGATACGCAGTATTTT
NA	TRBJ1-3	NA	TRBV30	CAWSSWNSGNTIYF	TGTGCCTGGAGTAGTTGGAACTCTGGAAACACCATATATTTT
NA	TRBJ1-1	NA	TRBV6-5	CASRRAPQGNTEAFF	TGTGCCAGCAGACGAGCACCACAGGGGAACACTGAAGCTTTCTTT
NA	TRBJ2-2	NA	TRBV28	CASSLGIPGELFF	TGTGCCAGCAGTTTAGGAATCCCCGGGGAGCTGTTTTTT
few	TRBJ1-2	NA	TRBV5-1	CASSLDRGYTF	TGCGCCAGCAGCTTGGACAGGGGCTACACCTTC
once	TRBJ2-7	TRBD2	TRBV10-2	CASKETSGSSYEQYF	TGCGCCAGCAAAGAGACTAGCGGGAGCTCCTACGAGCAGTACTTC
NA	TRBJ1-1	NA	TRBV4-1	CASSQGVNTEAFF	TGCGCCAGCAGCCAAGGGGTGAACACTGAAGCTTTCTTT
once	TRBJ1-2	NA	TRBV4-1	CASSQDQGRAWGYTF	TGCGCCAGCAGCCAAGATCAGGGCAGGGCGTGGGGCTACACCTTC
NA	TRBJ1-1	NA	TRBV30	CAWDGGPNTEAFF	TGTGCCTGGGACGGGGGGCCGAACACTGAAGCTTTCTTT
NA	TRBJ1-5	NA	TRBV7-9	CASSLGGPNQPQHF	TGTGCCAGCAGCTTGGGCGGTCCCAATCAGCCCCAGCATTTT
NA	TRBJ1-2	NA	TRBV5-4	CASSYRSAGETGYTF	TGTGCCAGCAGCTACCGCTCGGCAGGGGAGACGGGCTACACCTTC
NA	TRBJ1-3	NA	TRBV6-9	CASRTAISGNTIYF	TGTGCCAGCAGGACAGCCATCTCTGGAAACACCATATATTTT
NA	TRBJ1-1	NA	TRBV7-2	CASSFLSGRVSEAFF	TGTGCCAGCAGCTTCTTGTCTGGCCGGGTCTCTGAAGCTTTCTTT
NA	TRBJ2-2	NA	TRBV5-1	CASRFDTGELFF	TGCGCCAGCAGGTTCGACACCGGGGAGCTGTTTTTT
once	TRBJ2-1	NA	TRBV11-1	CASSYDLDEQFF	TGTGCCAGCAGCTACGATCTAGATGAGCAGTTCTTC
NA	TRBJ1-3	NA	TRBV4-1	CASSQVAGMGNTIYF	TGCGCCAGCAGCCAAGTGGCGGGGATGGGAAACACCATATATTTT
NA	TRBJ2-1	TRBD1	TRBV7-9	CASSLETGEQFF	TGTGCCAGCAGCTTAGAGACAGGGGAGCAGTTCTTC
NA	TRBJ1-2	NA	TRBV11-2	CASSSPGWLDYGYTF	TGTGCCAGCAGCTCCCCAGGGTGGTTGGACTATGGCTACACCTTC
NA	TRBJ1-2	NA	TRBV10-3	CAISESKVRGDYGYTF	TGTGCCATCAGTGAGTCGAAGGTCAGGGGAGACTATGGCTACACCTTC
once	TRBJ1-6	NA	TRBV6-1	CASSEQVNSPLHF	TGTGCCAGCAGTGAACAGGTTAATTCACCCCTCCACTTT
NA	TRBJ1-3	NA	TRBV7-2	CASSFDANSGNTIYF	TGTGCCAGCAGCTTTGACGCAAACTCTGGAAACACCATATATTTT
NA	TRBJ2-7	NA	TRBV29-1	CSVDDQGYEQYF	TGCAGCGTTGATGACCAGGGATACGAGCAGTACTTC
NA	TRBJ2-5	NA	TRBV10-2	CASLGDQETQYF	TGCGCCAGCTTAGGGGACCAAGAGACCCAGTACTTC
NA	TRBJ2-5	NA	TRBV7-7	CASSLGPGVEHQETQYF	TGTGCCAGCAGCTTAGGCCCGGGGGTCGAGCACCAAGAGACCCAGTACTTC
NA	TRBJ1-4	NA	TRBV5-6	CASSLAGVGGNEKLFF	TGTGCCAGCAGCTTGGCAGGGGTCGGAGGTAATGAAAAACTGTTTTTT
NA	TRBJ2-3	NA	TRBV4-1	CASSQGRSLDTQYF	TGCGCCAGCAGCCAAGGCAGATCCTTGGATACGCAGTATTTT
NA	TRBJ1-4	TRBD1	TRBV5-4	CASSFLGTGNEKLFF	TGTGCCAGCAGCTTCCTCGGGACAGGGAACGAAAAACTGTTTTTT
NA	TRBJ1-6	TRBD1	TRBV6-4	CASRHSYRGRDSPLHF	TGTGCCAGCCGCCACTCTTACAGGGGACGTGATTCACCCCTCCACTTT
NA	TRBJ1-1	NA	TRBV28	CASSLVGLNTEAFF	TGTGCCAGCAGTTTAGTCGGCCTGAACACTGAAGCTTTCTTT
NA	TRBJ2-3	NA	TRBV11-2	CASSLSQGDTQYF	TGTGCCAGCAGCCTATCACAAGGGGATACGCAGTATTTT
few	TRBJ1-2	NA	TRBV7-9	CASSLEVSQGGYTF	TGTGCCAGCAGCTTAGAGGTCTCGCAGGGAGGCTACACCTTC
NA	TRBJ1-2	NA	TRBV28	CASSFGQNYGYTF	TGTGCCAGCAGTTTTGGGCAGAACTATGGCTACACCTTC
NA	TRBJ1-2	TRBD1	TRBV9	CASSAADYRGGGYTF	TGTGCCAGCAGCGCCGCCGATTACAGGGGAGGCGGCTACACCTTC
NA	TRBJ2-7	NA	TRBV14	CASSQRQKTYEQYF	TGTGCCAGCAGCCAGCGGCAGAAGACCTACGAGCAGTACTTC
once	TRBJ1-5	TRBD1	TRBV4-1	CASSQDDRGAGQPQHF	TGCGCCAGCAGCCAAGACGACAGGGGAGCCGGGCAGCCCCAGCATTTT
NA	TRBJ2-5	TRBD2	TRBV7-9	CASSFGLANETQYF	TGTGCCAGCAGCTTCGGACTAGCTAATGAGACCCAGTACTTC
NA	TRBJ2-1	TRBD1	TRBV2	CASSRQGGGNEQFF	TGTGCCAGCAGCCGACAGGGGGGGGGTAATGAGCAGTTCTTC
NA	TRBJ2-4	TRBD2	TRBV25-1	CASSETGEGAKNIQYF	TGTGCCAGCAGTGAAACCGGGGAGGGGGCCAAAAACATTCAGTACTTC
NA	TRBJ2-7	NA	TRBV28	CASSLREPSYEQYF	TGTGCCAGCAGTTTACGGGAACCATCCTACGAGCAGTACTTC
once	TRBJ1-2	NA	TRBV6-5	CASSYFPDTNYGYTF	TGTGCCAGCAGTTACTTTCCGGATACTAACTATGGCTACACCTTC
NA	TRBJ2-5	NA	TRBV30	CAWSVLLGGSETQYF	TGTGCCTGGAGTGTACTCTTGGGGGGATCAGAGACCCAGTACTTC
NA	TRBJ2-3	NA	TRBV5-1	CASSLGLRQGTDTQYF	TGCGCCAGCAGCTTGGGGCTAAGGCAGGGGACAGATACGCAGTATTTT
NA	TRBJ1-1	NA	TRBV6-6	CASSYSIAGGETEAFF	TGTGCCAGCAGTTACTCGATAGCCGGGGGAGAAACTGAAGCTTTCTTT
once	TRBJ2-7	NA	TRBV7-2	CASSFSGLGVEQYF	TGTGCCAGCAGCTTCTCGGGCCTGGGAGTGGAGCAGTACTTC
NA	TRBJ2-5	NA	TRBV29-1	CSVGIRGGETQYF	TGCAGCGTTGGGATAAGGGGGGGGGAGACCCAGTACTTC
NA	TRBJ1-1	TRBD1	TRBV4-1	CASSPTGNTEAFF	TGCGCCAGCAGCCCGACAGGGAATACTGAAGCTTTCTTT
NA	TRBJ2-3	NA	TRBV6-5	CASSQGSRTDTQYF	TGTGCCAGCAGCCAGGGGAGTCGGACAGATACGCAGTATTTT
NA	TRBJ2-7	TRBD2	TRBV2	CASFTSGGIDEQYF	TGTGCCAGCTTTACTAGCGGGGGGATCGACGAGCAGTACTTC
NA	TRBJ2-2	TRBD2	TRBV9	CASSVSQLRGAHTGELFF	TGTGCCAGCAGCGTATCACAACTGCGGGGGGCCCACACCGGGGAGCTGTTTTTT
NA	TRBJ1-1	NA	TRBV6-5	CASRRDTEAFF	TGTGCCAGCAGACGGGACACTGAAGCTTTCTTT
NA	TRBJ2-3	TRBD2	TRBV13	CASSAIIAGEEGTDTQYF	TGTGCCAGCAGCGCCATCATAGCGGGGGAAGAAGGCACAGATACGCAGTATTTT
NA	TRBJ2-7	NA	TRBV18	CASSAPLARGEQYF	TGTGCCAGCTCAGCCCCGCTAGCGCGAGGCGAGCAGTACTTC